This TCR beta chain was obtained from a study of response to subunit inactivated influenza vaccine. Study-wide results and caveats: Few additional T cells are recruited per seasonal influenza vaccination, authors suggested.

This clonotype was detected many times. What it recognizes is unknown. TCRdb fed the RT-PCR reads into MiXCR, producing one record per CDR3 protein. The sample has roughly 670,000 distinct CDR3 sequences, approximately 14% seen once. The TCR comes from a man aged 50 to 59 who received an inactivated influenza vaccine. Source: PBMCs from blood, taken 14 days before vaccination.

This CDR3 reads CASSLERHLEAFF. CDR3 in DNA: TGTGCCAGCAGCTTAGAACGTCACCTTGAAGCTTTCTTT. The chain employs TRBV11-2 and TRBJ1-1; D unresolved. V lost 0 bases and J 7 bases, leaving 9 bases between the germline ends. Germline CDR1 and CDR2: SGHAT and FQNNGV. The CDR3 runs to 13 residues.